The T cell receptor (beta chain) under discussion was sequenced for a study of T-cell memory formation after mild COVID-19. 5'RACE primed at constant segments yielded TCR alpha and TCR beta cDNA libraries bearing sample barcodes and UMIs. TCRdb fed the 5' RACE reads into MiXCR, producing one record per CDR3 protein. The profile covers about 470,000 distinct CDR3 sequences, with approximately 18% appearing a single time and about 12% taken by the ten largest. V lost 4 bases and J 8 bases, leaving 24 bases between the germline ends. This CDR3 is 17 amino acids long. Germline V gene sequence: CDR1 MRHNA, CDR2 SNTAGT. A word on this clonotype: Antigen unknown.

The study, taken as a whole, reports: Contracting CD8+ clones were enriched in EMRA, CD4+ mainly in CM and EM. Pre-infection memory contained some responding clones, which suggested that cross-reactive memory had joined.

Sequencing was done on a sample of PBMCs or a T cell subset sorted from them (not recorded which). This sequence joins TRBV6-4 and TRBJ2-1, with D possibly being TRBD1 (6 bases). The source of this sequence is an adult woman who had mild COVID-19 (a few samples of this study predate the infection). Cell type and time point are not known. The DNA of the CDR3 is TGTGCCAGCAGTGGTTCATATGGGGGCACAGCCTCGGATGAGCAGTTCTTC. Amino acids: CASSGSYGGTASDEQFF.